These 17 T cell receptor beta chains were all obtained from the same sample, sequenced in a study of T cell repertoires in cytomegalovirus infection (dated 2019 in TCRdb). The listed sequencing device is Illumina HiSeq 1500. TCRdb reran the public reads through fastp at Q25 and MiXCR, keeping productive beta chains. Identical CDR3 proteins give one entry, which carries the most common genes and DNA. The sample table lists fewer than 550,000 distinct CDR3 sequences, roughly 30% of them with a count of one. The top ten clones comprise approximately 15% of the sample. Material for sequencing was PBMCs. The source of these receptors is a human donor in good health (CMV status not recorded). Some clones in this sample may be carry-over from other donors' samples.

This clonotype was seen only once. At one end the junction does not follow the germline gene, possibly because of a read error. This sequence joins TRBV7-6 and TRBJ1-5; D is unresolved. CDR3 size: 16 residues. From germline, CDR1 is SGHVS and CDR2 FNYEAQ. The DNA for the CDR3 is TGTGCCAGCCGCTGGGCCCCGGTGGGGAAAGTCGAGCCCCAGCTTTTT. Residues: CASRWAPVGKVEPQLF.

This chain joins TRBV6-6 and TRBJ2-2; D is unclear. The V end lost 10 bases, the J end lost 5 bases, and 20 bases lay between the germline ends. Germline loops: CDR1 MNHNY, CDR2 SVGAGI (reference sequence). This CDR3 has 15 residues. CDR3 sequence: CATLVESFRTGELFF. The CDR3 nucleotides read TGTGCCACCCTAGTCGAGAGCTTTCGGACCGGGGAGCTGTTTTTT.

The chain recombines TRBV6-1 with TRBJ2-2; 7 bases match TRBD2. J lost 4 bases, V lost 5 bases, and 7 bases had no gene match. Germline-derived CDR1 and CDR2 are MNHNS and SASEGT. This CDR3 has 15 amino acids. For the CDR3, the DNA is TGTGCCAGCAGTCTCTGGTGGGAGGGCACCGGGGAGCTGTTTTTT. It yields the protein CASSLWWEGTGELFF.

The chain couples TRBV4-1 to TRBJ1-1; D is unresolved. Trimming took off 0 bases at V and 6 bases at J, with 11 bases between the two ends. The CDR3 length is 14 residues. Germline-derived CDR1 and CDR2 are MGHRA and YSYEKL. The CDR3 sequence: CASSQERGGPEAFF. The CDR3 nucleotides read TGCGCCAGCAGCCAAGAACGGGGAGGTCCTGAAGCTTTCTTT.

The J gene is TRBJ2-2, the V gene TRBV29-1; TRBD1 matches at 7 bases. With V trimmed by 0 bases and J by 2 bases, 3 bases remained unmatched. Looked up from germline, CDR1 is SQVTM and CDR2 is ANQGSEA. The CDR3 covers 15 residues. The CDR3 here is CSVEDGDSNTGELFF. The CDR3 DNA reads as TGCAGCGTTGAAGACGGGGACAGTAACACCGGGGAGCTGTTTTTT.

A word on this clonotype: This sequence may be a read error, since a much larger clone differs from it by one base. This rearrangement joins TRBV7-2 to TRBJ2-1, with TRBD2 matching over 11 bases. The CDR3 length is 12 residues. Germline assignment: CDR1 SGHTA and CDR2 FQGNSA. Trimming at V came to 10 bases and at J to 13 bases, leaving 9 bases not matched to a gene. The CDR3 sequence is CAILAGGGDQFF. The CDR3 nucleotides read TGTGCCATCCTAGCGGGGGGTGGTGACCAGTTCTTC. Together with reference TRBV7-2 and TRBJ2-1, the CDR3 gives the full variable domain: GAGVSQSPSNKVTEKGKDVELRCDPISGHTALYWYRQSLGQGLEFLIYFQGNSAPDKSGLPSDRFSAERTGGSVSTLTIQRTQQEDSAVYLCAILAGGGDQFFGPGTRLTVL.

Turning to this clonotype: This may be a read error, as it is one base from a much larger clone. The chain is built from TRBV7-6 and TRBJ2-7; 12 bases match TRBD2. CDR1 is SGHVS, CDR2 FNYEAQ, per germline. The CDR3 length is 17 residues. V lost 10 bases, J lost 2 bases, and 15 bases stayed unmatched. The CDR3 DNA sequence: TGTGCCAACAGTTTTGATACTAGCGGGGGGCCAACCTACGAGCAGTACTTC. Translation gives CANSFDTSGGPTYEQYF.

This clonotype was recorded a few times. In DNA, the CDR3 is TGTGCCAGTAGTATAGGGGGTTATAGCAATCAGCCCCAGCATTTT. This codes for CASSIGGYSNQPQHF. The V gene is TRBV19, the J gene TRBJ1-5; D is unclear. V lost 1 base and J lost 0, with 7 bases in between. Germline CDR1 is LNHDA and CDR2 is SQIVND (reference sequence). The CDR3 has 15 residues.

This clonotype has at least ten counts. The CDR3 protein is CASSLTPAEPGEQYF. As DNA, the CDR3 is TGTGCCAGCAGCCTAACCCCCGCCGAGCCTGGCGAGCAGTACTTC. The rearrangement links TRBV7-2 to TRBJ2-7; D gene unclear. The ends were cut back, 5 bases at V and 6 bases at J, with 20 bases in the middle. This CDR3 region has 15 residues. Germline CDR1 SGHTA, CDR2 FQGNSA.

This clonotype came up many times. V usage is TRBV7-9 and J usage is TRBJ2-3, with 8 bases fitting TRBD2. This CDR3 has 15 residues. Trimming at V came to 5 bases and at J to 1 base, leaving 5 bases not matched to a gene. Germline V lookup: CDR1 SEHNR, CDR2 FQNEAQ (reference sequence). DNA for the CDR3: TGTGCCAGCAGCCCCGGGACTAGTGGCACAGATACGCAGTATTTT. Encoded protein: CASSPGTSGTDTQYF.

V usage is TRBV6-6 and J usage is TRBJ1-2, with D possibly TRBD1 on 6 matching bases. V shed 0 bases and J shed 3 bases, with 14 bases lying between them. There are 16 residues in the CDR3. The V gene's germline CDR1 is MNHNY and CDR2 SVGAGI (reference sequence). CDR3: CASSYSPGGGYYGYTF. DNA for the CDR3: TGTGCCAGCAGTTACTCTCCGGGGGGCGGGTACTATGGCTACACCTTC.

Points on this clonotype: One junction end disagrees with the germline gene, perhaps due to a read error. This chain links TRBV4-1 with TRBJ1-6; 12 nucleotides agree with TRBD1. Germline V gene lookup returns CDR1 MGHRA and CDR2 YSYEKL. The CDR3 runs 18 residues. The CDR3 DNA sequence: TGTGCCAGCAGCCAAGATCAGGCGGGACAGGGGGCGGATTCACCCCTCCACTTT. This codes for CASSQDQAGQGADSPLHF.

J is TRBJ2-2 and V is TRBV6-2 or TRBV6-3; 8 bases are a match to TRBD2. J lost 3 bases, V lost 4 bases, and 13 bases had no gene match. CDR1 and CDR2 (germline): MNHEY, SVGEGT. This CDR3 has 18 residues. CDR3: CASSFKAGVLTHTGELFF. The CDR3 DNA is TGTGCCAGCAGTTTTAAAGCGGGGGTCCTTACTCACACCGGGGAGCTGTTTTTT.

This chain connects TRBV14 to TRBJ2-5; D is ambiguous. The CDR3 covers 14 residues. Germline loops: CDR1 SGHDN, CDR2 FVKESK. The V and J ends lost 1 base and 3 bases respectively, with 9 bases between them. CDR3 sequence: CASSQVGSEETQYF. CDR3 DNA: TGTGCCAGCAGCCAAGTTGGGTCAGAAGAGACCCAGTACTTC.

J is TRBJ1-5 and V is TRBV15; D uncertain. The CDR3 is made up of 14 amino acids. V was trimmed by 6 bases and J by 7 bases, leaving 16 bases between them. The germline V gene has CDR1 LNHNV and CDR2 YYDKDF (reference sequence). The CDR3 loop is CATREGEGGQPQHF. The CDR3 bases are TGTGCCACCAGAGAAGGAGAGGGAGGACAGCCCCAGCATTTT.

This clonotype has just a few counts. V usage is TRBV28 and J usage is TRBJ2-2; D might be TRBD2 (5 bases). Per the germline V gene, CDR1 is MDHEN and CDR2 is SYDVKM. V lost 5 bases and J lost 3, with 10 bases in between. The CDR3 sequence is 14 residues long. CDR3 nucleotide sequence: TGTGCCAGCAGTCCCAGGACTTACACCGGGGAGCTGTTTTTT. Translation gives CASSPRTYTGELFF.

In this sample, this clonotype turned up many times. The rearrangement uses TRBV7-2 and TRBJ1-4, with 11 positions matching TRBD1. CDR3 size: 16 residues. Germline lookup yields CDR1 SGHTA and CDR2 FQGNSA. Trimming removed 0 bases from V and 5 bases from J; junction bases left unmatched: 2. The CDR3 protein is CASSLAWTGGNEKLFF. The CDR3 DNA reads as TGTGCCAGCAGCTTAGCTTGGACAGGGGGCAATGAAAAACTGTTTTTT.